The rows below give T cell receptor beta chains drawn from one sample of a study of molecular identifiers for immune sequencing clone quantification. Each CDR3 protein is one row after TCRdb ran MiXCR on the PCR reads. The sample includes hundreds of thousands of distinct CDR3 sequences, less than 20% of them seen just once. Sequenced: naive CD8+ T cells from blood, with Jurkat cell RNA spiked in. The origin of the receptors is a human donor in good health. Some libraries in this study had Jurkat cell RNA spiked in. The CDR3 runs from the conserved cysteine through the conserved F or W. A D gene is named only where the DNA matches it firmly. Size is omitted from some rows. Given values are once, few, many or a class for expanded clones.

CDR3aa: CAVTSGDQETQYF; CDR3nt: TGTGCCGTGACTTCAGGGGACCAAGAGACCCAGTACTTC; v_gene: TRBV12-3/TRBV12-4; abundance: many; j_gene: TRBJ2-5; d_gene: -
CDR3aa: CAILGAGDEQFF; CDR3nt: TGTGCCATATTAGGGGCGGGGGATGAGCAGTTCTTC; v_gene: TRBV12-3/TRBV12-4; abundance: -; j_gene: TRBJ2-1; d_gene: TRBD2
CDR3aa: CASSIRPGQGNEKLVF; CDR3nt: TGCGCCAGCAGCATACGACCGGGACAGGGTAATGAAAAACTGGTTTTT; v_gene: TRBV5-1; abundance: -; j_gene: TRBJ1-4; d_gene: TRBD1
CDR3aa: CASSLGTDEETQYF; CDR3nt: TGTGCCAGCAGCCTGGGAACAGATGAAGAGACCCAGTACTTC; v_gene: TRBV6-2/TRBV6-3; abundance: many; j_gene: TRBJ2-5; d_gene: -
CDR3aa: CASSSAASYEQYF; CDR3nt: TGTGCCAGCAGTAGCGCAGCCTCCTACGAGCAGTACTTC; v_gene: TRBV7-6; abundance: few; j_gene: TRBJ2-7; d_gene: -
CDR3aa: CASSPVPGQAREAFF; CDR3nt: TGCGCCAGCAGCCCCGTCCCGGGACAGGCCCGAGAAGCTTTCTTT; v_gene: TRBV4-1; abundance: many; j_gene: TRBJ1-1; d_gene: TRBD1
CDR3aa: CASSYGLAVSYEQYF; CDR3nt: TGTGCCAGCAGTTACGGCCTAGCGGTCTCCTACGAGCAGTACTTC; v_gene: TRBV6-2/TRBV6-3; abundance: few; j_gene: TRBJ2-7; d_gene: TRBD2
CDR3aa: CASSPDGLVYEQYF; CDR3nt: TGTGCCAGCAGCCCCGACGGACTAGTCTACGAGCAGTACTTC; v_gene: TRBV5-4; abundance: many; j_gene: TRBJ2-7; d_gene: TRBD2
CDR3aa: CASSLGGFGQGLTDTQYF; CDR3nt: TGTGCCAGCAGCTTAGGAGGTTTCGGACAGGGGTTGACAGATACGCAGTATTTT; v_gene: TRBV7-9; abundance: many; j_gene: TRBJ2-3; d_gene: TRBD1
CDR3aa: CASSPTPFYEQYF; CDR3nt: TGCGCCAGCAGCCCTACACCATTCTACGAGCAGTACTTC; v_gene: TRBV4-1; abundance: many; j_gene: TRBJ2-7; d_gene: -
CDR3aa: CASRPTGTDTEAFF; CDR3nt: TGTGCCAGCAGACCTACCGGGACGGACACTGAAGCTTTCTTT; v_gene: TRBV6-2/TRBV6-3; abundance: few; j_gene: TRBJ1-1; d_gene: -
CDR3aa: CASGAAGGEETQYF; CDR3nt: TGTGCCAGCGGGGCGGCGGGAGGGGAAGAGACCCAGTACTTC; v_gene: TRBV12-3/TRBV12-4; abundance: few; j_gene: TRBJ2-5; d_gene: TRBD2
CDR3aa: CSARHSGANVLTF; CDR3nt: TGCAGTGCTAGGCACTCTGGGGCCAACGTCCTGACTTTC; v_gene: TRBV20-1; abundance: many; j_gene: TRBJ2-6; d_gene: -
CDR3aa: CAPLGGQETQYF; CDR3nt: TGTGCCCCGCTCGGGGGCCAAGAGACCCAGTACTTC; v_gene: TRBV27; abundance: -; j_gene: TRBJ2-5; d_gene: -
CDR3aa: CASSSPGQGSTGELFF; CDR3nt: TGTGCCAGCAGCTCACCGGGACAGGGGAGCACCGGGGAGCTGTTTTTT; v_gene: TRBV7-9; abundance: many; j_gene: TRBJ2-2; d_gene: TRBD1
CDR3aa: CASSMTVSSYEQYF; CDR3nt: TGTGCCAGTAGTATGACAGTCTCCTCCTACGAGCAGTACTTC; v_gene: TRBV19; abundance: -; j_gene: TRBJ2-7; d_gene: -
CDR3aa: CASSPYWGGGETQYF; CDR3nt: TGTGCCAGCAGCCCCTACTGGGGTGGCGGTGAGACCCAGTACTTC; v_gene: TRBV7-9; abundance: -; j_gene: TRBJ2-5; d_gene: -
CDR3aa: CASSKAGQGGNQPQHF; CDR3nt: TGTGCCAGCAGCAAAGCGGGGCAGGGCGGCAATCAGCCCCAGCATTTT; v_gene: TRBV21-1; abundance: many; j_gene: TRBJ1-5; d_gene: -
CDR3aa: CSASSTTPYEQYF; CDR3nt: TGCAGTGCTAGCTCGACTACGCCCTACGAGCAGTACTTC; v_gene: TRBV20-1; abundance: -; j_gene: TRBJ2-7; d_gene: -
CDR3aa: CVSSLDVGAETQYF; CDR3nt: TGTGTCAGCAGCTTAGATGTGGGAGCAGAGACCCAGTACTTC; v_gene: TRBV7-9; abundance: -; j_gene: TRBJ2-5; d_gene: -
CDR3aa: CASSLDGFKTYEQYF; CDR3nt: TGTGCCAGCAGCCTAGACGGATTCAAAACCTACGAGCAGTACTTC; v_gene: TRBV6-2/TRBV6-3; abundance: -; j_gene: TRBJ2-7; d_gene: -
CDR3aa: CASSRNQREWYEQYF; CDR3nt: TGTGCCAGCAGCCGCAATCAGCGGGAGTGGTACGAGCAGTACTTC; v_gene: TRBV14; abundance: many; j_gene: TRBJ2-7; d_gene: TRBD2